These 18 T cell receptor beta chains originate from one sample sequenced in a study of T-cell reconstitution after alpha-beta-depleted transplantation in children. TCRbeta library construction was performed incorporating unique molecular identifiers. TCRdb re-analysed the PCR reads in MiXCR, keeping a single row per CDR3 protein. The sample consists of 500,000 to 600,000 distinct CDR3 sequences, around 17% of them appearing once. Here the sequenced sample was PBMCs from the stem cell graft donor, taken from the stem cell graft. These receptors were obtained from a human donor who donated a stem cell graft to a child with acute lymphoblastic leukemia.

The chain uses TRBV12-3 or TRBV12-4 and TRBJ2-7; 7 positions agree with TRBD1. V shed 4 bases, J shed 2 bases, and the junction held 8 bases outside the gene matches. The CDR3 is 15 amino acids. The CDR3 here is CASSYWGQRTYEQYF. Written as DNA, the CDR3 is TGTGCCAGCAGTTATTGGGGACAGAGAACCTACGAGCAGTACTTC.

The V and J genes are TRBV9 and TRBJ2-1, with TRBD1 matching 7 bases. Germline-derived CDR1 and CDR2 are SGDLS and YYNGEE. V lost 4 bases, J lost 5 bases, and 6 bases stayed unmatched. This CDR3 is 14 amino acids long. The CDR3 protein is CASSPGQTHNEQFF. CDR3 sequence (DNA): TGTGCCAGCAGCCCGGGACAGACTCACAATGAGCAGTTCTTC.

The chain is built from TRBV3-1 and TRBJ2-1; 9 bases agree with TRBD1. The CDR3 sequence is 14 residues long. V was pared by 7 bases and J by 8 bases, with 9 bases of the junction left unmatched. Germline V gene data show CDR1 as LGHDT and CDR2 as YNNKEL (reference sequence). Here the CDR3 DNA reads TGTGCCAGCATAGGACAGGGGTATAGGGATGAGCAGTTCTTC. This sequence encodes CASIGQGYRDEQFF.

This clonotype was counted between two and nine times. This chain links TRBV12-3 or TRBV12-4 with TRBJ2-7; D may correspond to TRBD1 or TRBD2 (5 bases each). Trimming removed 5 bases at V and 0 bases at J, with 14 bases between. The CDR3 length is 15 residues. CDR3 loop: CASSLLGTRSYEQYF. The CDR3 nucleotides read TGTGCCAGCAGTCTTTTAGGGACCCGCTCCTACGAGCAGTACTTC.

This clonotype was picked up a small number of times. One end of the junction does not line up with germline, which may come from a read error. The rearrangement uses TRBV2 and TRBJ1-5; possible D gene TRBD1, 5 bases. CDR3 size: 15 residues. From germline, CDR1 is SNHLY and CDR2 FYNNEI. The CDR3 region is CASSEGVGSNQPQHF. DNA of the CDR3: TGTGCCAGCAGCGAAGGGGTAGGCAGCAATCAGCCCCAGCATTTT.

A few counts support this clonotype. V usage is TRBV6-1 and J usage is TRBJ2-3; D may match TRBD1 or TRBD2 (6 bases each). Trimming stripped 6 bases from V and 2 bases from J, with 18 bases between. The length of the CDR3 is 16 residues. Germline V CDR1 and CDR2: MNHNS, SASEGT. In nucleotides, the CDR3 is TGTGCCAGCAGGGCGCGGGACACCCGGACCACAGATACGCAGTATTTT. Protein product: CASRARDTRTTDTQYF.

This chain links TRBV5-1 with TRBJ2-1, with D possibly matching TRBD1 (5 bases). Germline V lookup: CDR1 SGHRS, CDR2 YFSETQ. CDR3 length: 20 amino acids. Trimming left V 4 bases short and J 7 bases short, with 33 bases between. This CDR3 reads CASSPTRQYLTGDRGNEQFF. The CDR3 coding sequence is TGCGCCAGCAGCCCGACACGGCAATACCTTACAGGAGATCGCGGAAATGAGCAGTTCTTC.

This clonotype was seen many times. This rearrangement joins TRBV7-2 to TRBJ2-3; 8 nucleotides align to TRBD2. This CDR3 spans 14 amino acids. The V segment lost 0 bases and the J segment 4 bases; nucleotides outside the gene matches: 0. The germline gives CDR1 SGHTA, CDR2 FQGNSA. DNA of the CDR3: TGTGCCAGCAGCTTAGCGGGACTAGCAGATACGCAGTATTTT. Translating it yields CASSLAGLADTQYF.

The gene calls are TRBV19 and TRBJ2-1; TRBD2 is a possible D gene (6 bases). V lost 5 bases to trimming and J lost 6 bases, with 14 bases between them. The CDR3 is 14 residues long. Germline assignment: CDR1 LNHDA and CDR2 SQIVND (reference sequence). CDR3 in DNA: TGTGCCAGTAGTCTGATAGCGGCCCTCAATGAGCAGTTCTTC. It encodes CASSLIAALNEQFF.

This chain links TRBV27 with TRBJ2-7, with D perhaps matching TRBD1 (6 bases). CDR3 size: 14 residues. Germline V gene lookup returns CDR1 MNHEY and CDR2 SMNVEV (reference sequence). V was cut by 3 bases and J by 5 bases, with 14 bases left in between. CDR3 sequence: CASSLMAGVHEQYF. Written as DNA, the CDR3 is TGTGCCAGCAGTTTGATGGCAGGGGTCCACGAGCAGTACTTC.

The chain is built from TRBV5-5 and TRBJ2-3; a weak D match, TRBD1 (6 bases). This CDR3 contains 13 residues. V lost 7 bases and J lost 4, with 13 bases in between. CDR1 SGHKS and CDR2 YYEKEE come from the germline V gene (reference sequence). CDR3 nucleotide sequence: TGTGCCAGCGGATCAGGGGTCGCAGATACGCAGTATTTT. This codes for CASGSGVADTQYF.

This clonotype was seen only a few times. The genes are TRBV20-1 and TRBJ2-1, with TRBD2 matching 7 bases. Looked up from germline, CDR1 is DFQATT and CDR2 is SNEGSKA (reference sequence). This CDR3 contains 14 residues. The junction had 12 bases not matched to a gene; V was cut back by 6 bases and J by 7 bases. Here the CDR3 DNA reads TGCAGTGCGATCCACCGGGAGGATGCGAATGAGCAGTTCTTC. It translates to CSAIHREDANEQFF.

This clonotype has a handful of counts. The CDR3 sequence: CSAGTGLAAVNEQFF. As DNA, the CDR3 is TGCAGTGCTGGTACGGGACTAGCGGCCGTCAATGAGCAGTTCTTC. The chain couples TRBV20-1 to TRBJ2-1, with TRBD2 matching over 11 bases. The CDR3 is 15 amino acids. Trimming removed 5 bases from V and 6 bases from J; junction bases left unmatched: 9. Germline V gene lookup returns CDR1 DFQATT and CDR2 SNEGSKA (reference sequence).

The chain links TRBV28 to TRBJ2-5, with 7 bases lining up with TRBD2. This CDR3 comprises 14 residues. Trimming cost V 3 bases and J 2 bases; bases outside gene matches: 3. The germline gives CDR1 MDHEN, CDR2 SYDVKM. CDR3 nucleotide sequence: TGTGCCAGCAGTTTTCGGGGGGTTCAAGAGACCCAGTACTTC. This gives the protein CASSFRGVQETQYF.

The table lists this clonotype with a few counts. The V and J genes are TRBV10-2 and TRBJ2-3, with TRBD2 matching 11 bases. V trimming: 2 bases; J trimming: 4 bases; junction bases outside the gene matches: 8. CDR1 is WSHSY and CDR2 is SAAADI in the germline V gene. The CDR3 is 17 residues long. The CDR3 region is CASSEPQLAGVADTQYF. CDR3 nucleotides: TGCGCCAGCAGTGAGCCTCAACTAGCGGGAGTTGCAGATACGCAGTATTTT.

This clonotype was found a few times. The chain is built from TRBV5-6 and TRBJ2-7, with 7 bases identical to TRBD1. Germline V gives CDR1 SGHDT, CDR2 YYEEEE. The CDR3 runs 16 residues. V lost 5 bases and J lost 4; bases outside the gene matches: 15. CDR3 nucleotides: TGTGCCAGCAGTCCAGGAGTAGGCACAGGGGTATACGAGCAGTACTTC. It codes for CASSPGVGTGVYEQYF.

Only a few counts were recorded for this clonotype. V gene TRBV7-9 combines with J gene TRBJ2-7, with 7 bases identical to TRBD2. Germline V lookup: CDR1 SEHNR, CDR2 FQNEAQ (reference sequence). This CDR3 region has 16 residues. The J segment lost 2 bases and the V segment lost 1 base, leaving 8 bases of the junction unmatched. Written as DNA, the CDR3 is TGTGCCAGCAGCTTAGATGGTGGACTAGGAGCCTACGAGCAGTACTTC. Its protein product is CASSLDGGLGAYEQYF.

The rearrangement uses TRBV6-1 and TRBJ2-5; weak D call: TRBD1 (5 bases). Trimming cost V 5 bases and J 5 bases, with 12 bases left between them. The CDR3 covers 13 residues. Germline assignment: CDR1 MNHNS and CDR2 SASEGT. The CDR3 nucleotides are TGTGCCAGCAGTAGGGGAAACTCGGAGACCCAGTACTTC. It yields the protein CASSRGNSETQYF.